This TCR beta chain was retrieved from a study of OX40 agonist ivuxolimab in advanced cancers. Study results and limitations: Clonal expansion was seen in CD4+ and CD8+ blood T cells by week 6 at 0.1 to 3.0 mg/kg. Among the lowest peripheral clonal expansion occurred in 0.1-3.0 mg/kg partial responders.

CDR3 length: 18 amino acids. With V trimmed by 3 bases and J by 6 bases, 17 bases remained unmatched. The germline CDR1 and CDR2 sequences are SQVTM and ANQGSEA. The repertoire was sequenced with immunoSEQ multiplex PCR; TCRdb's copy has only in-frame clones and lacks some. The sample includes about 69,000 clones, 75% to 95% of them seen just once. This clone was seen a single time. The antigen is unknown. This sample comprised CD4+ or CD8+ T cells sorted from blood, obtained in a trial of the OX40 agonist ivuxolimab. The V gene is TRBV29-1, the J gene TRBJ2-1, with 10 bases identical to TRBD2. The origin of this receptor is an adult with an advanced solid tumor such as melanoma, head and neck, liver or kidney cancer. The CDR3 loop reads CSVEASGSVLRTTNEQFF. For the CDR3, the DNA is TGCAGCGTTGAGGCTAGCGGGAGTGTCCTAAGAACGACCAATGAGCAGTTCTTC.